A selection of T cell receptor beta chains follows, all from one sample in a study of blood T cell repertoires in COVID-19. Sequencing was performed with immunoSEQ multiplex PCR; in TCRdb, only in-frame clones are kept and a portion is missing. Of roughly 230,000 clones listed, approximately 82% are singletons. The sample comprised peripheral blood. The source of these receptors is a man aged 40-50 years with active or convalescent COVID-19. Both conserved end residues are part of each CDR3. D genes are given only for firm matches. Where a row states a size, it is once, few, many or the class of an expanded clone; other rows omit it.

J gene,D gene,V gene,clone size,CDR3 DNA,CDR3 protein
TRBJ1-5,-,TRBV5-8,-,TGTGCCAGCAGCTTAAGAGCCTTCCAGGGTCAGCCCCAGCATTTT,CASSLRAFQGQPQHF
TRBJ2-3,TRBD1,TRBV18,-,TGTGCCAGCTCACCGGGACAGGCGCTTACAGATACGCAGTATTTT,CASSPGQALTDTQYF
TRBJ2-7,-,TRBV27,-,TGTGCCAGCAGTTTATCGCAGGGCTCCAGCTCCTACGAGCAGTACTTC,CASSLSQGSSSYEQYF
TRBJ1-2,TRBD1,TRBV19,once,TGTGCCAGTAGTGCCAGACAGGGGGCGTTTGGCTACACCTTC,CASSARQGAFGYTF
TRBJ1-1,-,TRBV19,few,TGTGCCAGTAGTATGGAGGGGAGAGGCACTGAAGCTTTCTTT,CASSMEGRGTEAFF
TRBJ2-4,TRBD2,TRBV5-1,-,TGCGCCAGCAGCTTAGGCCTAGCGGAAAACATTCAGTACTTC,CASSLGLAENIQYF
TRBJ1-2,TRBD1,TRBV30,once,TGTGCCCTGACCCGGGACAGCAAGGGCTACACCTTC,CALTRDSKGYTF
TRBJ2-5,TRBD2,TRBV18,-,TGTGCCAGCTCACCACCTTTACTAGCGGGAGCCCGTCGGGAGACCCAGTACTTC,CASSPPLLAGARRETQYF
TRBJ2-1,TRBD2,TRBV30,-,TGTGCCTGGAGTCCCCCAGGACTAGCGGGTCTCAATGAGCAGTTCTTC,CAWSPPGLAGLNEQFF
TRBJ2-7,TRBD1,TRBV9,-,TGTGCCAGCAGCGCCGGACAGGGGGCCGAGCAGTACTTC,CASSAGQGAEQYF
TRBJ1-1,-,TRBV24-1,-,TGTGCCACCAGTGATTTTGCGGCGAACACTGAAGCTTTCTTT,CATSDFAANTEAFF
TRBJ2-5,TRBD2,TRBV9,-,TGTGCCAGCAGCGTTGGAGGGAGGGCCGGGTTTGAGACCCAGTACTTC,CASSVGGRAGFETQYF
TRBJ2-7,TRBD1,TRBV6-5,-,TGTGCCAGCAGTCTAAGGGGGCTTGGATACGAGCAGTACTTC,CASSLRGLGYEQYF
TRBJ1-1,TRBD1,TRBV7-2,-,TGTGCCAGTAGTCGGACAGGGCTGGGGACTGAAGCTTTCTTT,CASSRTGLGTEAFF
TRBJ2-5,TRBD1,TRBV7-2,-,TGTGCCAGCAGCTTAGGACAGGGTTACCAAGAGACCCAGTACTTC,CASSLGQGYQETQYF
TRBJ1-2,-,TRBV27,-,TGTGCCAGCAGTTTTCTTAAGAGCTATGGCTACACCTTC,CASSFLKSYGYTF
TRBJ1-1,-,TRBV7-2,-,TGTGCCAGCAGCTTGACACCGAACACTGAAGCTTTCTTT,CASSLTPNTEAFF
TRBJ2-2,-,TRBV28,-,TGTGCCAGCAGCGAGACAGATAACACCGGGGAGCTGTTTTTT,CASSETDNTGELFF
TRBJ2-7,-,TRBV2,-,TGTGCCAGCGGCCCACAGGGGACTCAGGGAGAGCAGTACTTC,CASGPQGTQGEQYF
TRBJ1-2,-,TRBV5-1,-,TGCGCCAGCAGCCCACCTACAGCGGCCGGTGGCTACACCTTC,CASSPPTAAGGYTF
TRBJ2-1,-,TRBV18,-,TGTGCCAGCTCTCGACCCCTAGCGAGAGTTTACGGTGAGCAGTTCTTC,CASSRPLARVYGEQFF
TRBJ2-7,TRBD1,TRBV3-1/TRBV3-2,-,TGTGCCAGCAGGACAGGGGATCAGCAGTACTTC,CASRTGDQQYF
TRBJ1-1,-,TRBV5-1,-,TGCGCCAGCAGCTTGTCAGGAACTGAAGCTTTCTTT,CASSLSGTEAFF
TRBJ1-5,-,TRBV7-2,-,TGTGCCAGCAGCTTAGCGGAGGGCCTAGGTCAGCCCCAGCATTTT,CASSLAEGLGQPQHF
TRBJ1-1,-,TRBV28,-,TGTGCCAGCAGTTTACCCGAGGTCACTGAAGCTTTCTTT,CASSLPEVTEAFF
TRBJ2-1,TRBD1,TRBV18,-,TGTGCCAGCTCACCTTTGGGACAGGGCAACAATGAGCAGTTCTTC,CASSPLGQGNNEQFF
TRBJ1-2,-,TRBV24-1,-,TGTGCCACCAGTGTAACAGAGAACTATGGCTACACCTTC,CATSVTENYGYTF
TRBJ2-1,-,TRBV5-4,-,TGTGCCTGGGCCGGCTCCTACAATGAGCAGTTCTTC,CAWAGSYNEQFF
TRBJ2-4,TRBD1,TRBV24-1,-,TGTGCCACCAGCGGGTCCCCCGGACAGGGGCAAAACATTCAGTACTTC,CATSGSPGQGQNIQYF
TRBJ2-7,TRBD1,TRBV9,few,TGTGCCAGCAGCGCCGGGGAGGACAGGGAGACCTACGAGCAGTACTTC,CASSAGEDRETYEQYF
TRBJ1-1,-,TRBV4-1,-,TGCGCCAGCAGCCCGGGACAAAGAATTGAAGCTTTCTTT,CASSPGQRIEAFF
TRBJ1-1,TRBD1,TRBV25-1,many,TGTGCCAGCAGAGGACAGGGCAAAACTGAAGCTTTCTTT,CASRGQGKTEAFF
TRBJ2-3,TRBD1,TRBV6-6,-,TGTGCCAGCAGAAAGGGACAGGGGACTAGCACAGATACGCAGTATTTT,CASRKGQGTSTDTQYF
TRBJ2-1,-,TRBV11-3,-,TGTGCCAGCAGCTTAGATCCCGGGACCGCGGGAAATGAGCAGTTCTTC,CASSLDPGTAGNEQFF
TRBJ2-7,-,TRBV5-1,-,TGCGCCAGCAGCTTGGCCTTGACTCCCTACGAGCAGTACTTC,CASSLALTPYEQYF
TRBJ1-3,-,TRBV3-1/TRBV3-2,-,TGTGCCAGCAGCCAAGGGCTACAAAGCGGTGGCACCATATATTTT,CASSQGLQSGGTIYF
TRBJ1-1,-,TRBV10-3,-,TGTGCCATCAGTGAGTCTGGAGTGGGGAACACTGAAGCTTTCTTT,CAISESGVGNTEAFF
TRBJ1-2,-,TRBV28,-,TGTGCCAGCAGACCAACAGGAGTTAACTATGGCTACACCTTC,CASRPTGVNYGYTF
TRBJ2-5,TRBD2,TRBV3-1/TRBV3-2,few,TGTGCCAGCAGCCAAGTACGGGGGGGCCGAGAGACCCAGTACTTC,CASSQVRGGRETQYF
TRBJ1-2,-,TRBV11-1,-,TGTGCCAGCAGCTTGGGGGACACCTACTATGGCTACACCTTC,CASSLGDTYYGYTF